The table lists the clone carrying this T cell receptor (beta chain) with a few counts. The entry originates in a study of cytomegalovirus exposure and HLA in healthy donors. 60 Vbeta and 13 Jbeta primers were used in PCR. Assay used: immunoSEQ multiplex PCR; TCRdb lists only in-frame clones, some missing. The sample has some 200,000 clones, approximately 70% seen once. V was shortened by 2 bases and J by 2 bases, with 10 bases between the two germline ends. CDR3 size: 14 residues. Germline V gene data show CDR1 as MNHEY and CDR2 as SVGAGI. The rearrangement uses TRBV6-5 and TRBJ2-7; D may be TRBD1 (6 bases). Input material: PBMCs. This TCR was recovered from a man aged 40-49 years in good health and CMV-seropositive. CDR3 loop: CASSYGTSTYEQYF. In DNA form, the CDR3 reads TGTGCCAGCAGTTACGGGACATCCACCTACGAGCAGTACTTC.